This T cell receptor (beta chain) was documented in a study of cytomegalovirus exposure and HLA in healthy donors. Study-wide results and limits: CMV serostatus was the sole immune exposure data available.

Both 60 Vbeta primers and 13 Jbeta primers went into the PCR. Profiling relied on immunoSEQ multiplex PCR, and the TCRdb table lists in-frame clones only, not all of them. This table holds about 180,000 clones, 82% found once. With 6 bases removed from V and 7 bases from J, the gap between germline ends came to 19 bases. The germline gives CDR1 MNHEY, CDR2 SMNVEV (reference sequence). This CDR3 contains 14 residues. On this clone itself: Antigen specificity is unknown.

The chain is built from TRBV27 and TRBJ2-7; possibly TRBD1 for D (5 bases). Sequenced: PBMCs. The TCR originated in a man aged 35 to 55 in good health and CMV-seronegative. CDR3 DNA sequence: TGTGCCAGCAGATTTTGGCAGGGAACGGGTGAGCAGTACTTC. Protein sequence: CASRFWQGTGEQYF.